This TCR beta chain emerged from a study of technical replicates of blood from a few donors. The germline CDR1 and CDR2 sequences are MNHEY and SMNVEV (reference sequence). V lost 6 bases to trimming and J lost 4 bases, with 9 bases between them. CDR3 length: 12 residues. Here immunoSEQ multiplex PCR was the method, and the copy in TCRdb shows in-frame clones only, minus some. This sample has about 80,000 clones, with 90% to 95% found just once. To note about this clone: The same CDR3 also results from other DNA sequences found in this sample.

V and J are TRBV27 and TRBJ1-2; D gene unclear. This TCR was sampled from a human donor in good health. Sequencing was carried out using T cells isolated from PBMCs. DNA of the CDR3: TGTGCCAGCAGCTCGGGAGGCTATGGCTACACCTTC. Encoded protein: CASSSGGYGYTF.